This T cell receptor beta chain was sequenced for a study of cytomegalovirus exposure and HLA in healthy donors. Study as a whole: An earlier analysis identified 95 million to 120 million unique TCR beta sequences in about 200 million T cells.

In nominal health when sampled, donors likely had unrecorded immune exposures nonetheless. Of note for this clone: The target antigen is unknown.

Findings and caveats of the study: Immune exposure data for these donors was limited to CMV serostatus.

Germline-derived CDR1 and CDR2 are MDHEN and SYDVKM. V shed 3 bases and J shed 7 bases, with 16 bases lying between them. The CDR3 extends over 15 amino acids. In the PCR, 60 Vbeta and 13 Jbeta primers were used. TCRdb's copy holds only in-frame clones and misses some; the assay was immunoSEQ multiplex PCR. Its table records around 190,000 clones. The receptor was isolated from a woman aged 30 to 39 in good health and CMV-seropositive. This chain links TRBV28 with TRBJ2-1; maybe TRBD1 (5 bases). The sample consisted of PBMCs. The CDR3 loop is CASSLGRAYVNEQFF. The DNA for the CDR3 is TGTGCCAGCAGTTTGGGCAGGGCCTATGTTAATGAGCAGTTCTTC.